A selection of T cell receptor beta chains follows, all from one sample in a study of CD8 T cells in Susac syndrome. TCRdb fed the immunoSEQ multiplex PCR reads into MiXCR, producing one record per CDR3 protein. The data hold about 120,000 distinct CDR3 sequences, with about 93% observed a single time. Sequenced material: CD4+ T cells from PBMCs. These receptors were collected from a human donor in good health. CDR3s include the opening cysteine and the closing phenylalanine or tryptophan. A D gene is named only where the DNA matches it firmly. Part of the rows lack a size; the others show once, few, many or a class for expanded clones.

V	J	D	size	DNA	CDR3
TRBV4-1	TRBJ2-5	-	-	TGCGCCAGCAGCCAAGAGTACCAAGAGACCCAGTACTTC	CASSQEYQETQYF
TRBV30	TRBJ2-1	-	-	TGTGCCTGGAGTGTAGGGGGGGCTTCGGATGGCGATGAGCAGTTCTTC	CAWSVGGASDGDEQFF
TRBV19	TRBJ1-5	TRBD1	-	TGTGCCAGCAGACAGGGTATGGGCAATCAGCCCCAGCATTTT	CASRQGMGNQPQHF
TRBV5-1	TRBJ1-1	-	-	TGCGCCAGCAGCTTGACCCCTGACAGGTCGGGGGCTTTCTTT	CASSLTPDRSGAFF
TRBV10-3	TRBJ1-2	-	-	TGTGCCATCAGTGCCGACAGCGCCCGCTATGGCTACACCTTC	CAISADSARYGYTF
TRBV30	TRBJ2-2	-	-	TGTGCCTGGAGTGTAGGGACTGGGAACACCGGGGAGCTGTTTTTT	CAWSVGTGNTGELFF
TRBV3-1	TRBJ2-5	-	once	TGTGCCAGCAGCCGCCGGACAGTTCTAGAGACCCAGTACTTC	CASSRRTVLETQYF
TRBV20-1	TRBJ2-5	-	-	TGCAGCGCTCCCCCCCCAGGGACAAGGAGGGAGACCCAGTACTTC	CSAPPPGTRRETQYF
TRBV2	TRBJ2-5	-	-	TGTGCCAGCAGAGAGGGGGCGGGAGGCGGACAAGAGACCCAGTACTTC	CASREGAGGGQETQYF
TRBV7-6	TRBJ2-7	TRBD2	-	TGTGCCAGCAGCTTAATACTAGCGGGAGAGGACGAGCAGTACTTC	CASSLILAGEDEQYF
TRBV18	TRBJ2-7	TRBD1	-	TGTGCCAGCTCCCCCCGACAGGGGTTCGACTCCTACGAGCAGTACTTC	CASSPRQGFDSYEQYF
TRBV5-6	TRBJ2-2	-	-	TGTGCCAGCAGCTCACGGCACAACACCGGGGAGCTGTTTTTT	CASSSRHNTGELFF
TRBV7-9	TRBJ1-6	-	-	TGTGCCAGCGCTATCGGGAGGGATAATTCACCCCTCCACTTT	CASAIGRDNSPLHF
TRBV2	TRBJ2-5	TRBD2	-	TGTGCCAGCAGTCCTAGAGCGGGAGGGGGAGAGACCCAGTACTTC	CASSPRAGGGETQYF
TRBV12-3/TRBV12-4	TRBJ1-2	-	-	TGTGCCAGCAGCCTATTGGCGGGGGGATACACCTTC	CASSLLAGGYTF
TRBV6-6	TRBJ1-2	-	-	TGTGCCAGCAGTTCCCCCAACTATGGCTACACCTTC	CASSSPNYGYTF
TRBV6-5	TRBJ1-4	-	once	TGTGCCAGCAGTAAACAGGCGAATGAAAAACTGTTTTTT	CASSKQANEKLFF
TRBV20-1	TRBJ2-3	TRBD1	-	TGCAGTGCTAGAAGTCCCGGGACAGGGTATGATACGCAGTATTTT	CSARSPGTGYDTQYF
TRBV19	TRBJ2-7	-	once	TGTGCCAGTAGATTGCAGAGTGTTGGGGGCTACGAGCAGTACTTC	CASRLQSVGGYEQYF
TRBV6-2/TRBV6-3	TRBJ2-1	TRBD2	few	TGTGCCAGCAGTACTACTAGCGGCCAGTTCTTC	CASSTTSGQFF
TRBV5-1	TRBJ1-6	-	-	TGCGCCAGCAGCTCCCCGGACGGTACCTCACCCCTCCACTTT	CASSSPDGTSPLHF
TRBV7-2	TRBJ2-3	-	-	TGTGCCAGCAGCTTAGATTTTTCCAGACCAGATACGCAGTATTTT	CASSLDFSRPDTQYF
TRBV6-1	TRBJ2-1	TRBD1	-	TGTGCCAGCATGACAGCCGGGACAGGGTCTTACAATGAGCAGTTCTTC	CASMTAGTGSYNEQFF
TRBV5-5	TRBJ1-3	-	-	TGTGCCAGCACCCTCGCCCCGCAGGGCAGTGGAAACACCATATATTTT	CASTLAPQGSGNTIYF
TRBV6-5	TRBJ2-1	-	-	TGTGCCAGCAGCAGGGATGTGAACAATGAGCAGTTCTTC	CASSRDVNNEQFF
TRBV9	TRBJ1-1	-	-	TGTGCCAGCAGCGCAACACCGAACACTGAAGCTTTCTTT	CASSATPNTEAFF
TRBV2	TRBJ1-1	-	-	TGTGCCAGCAGTGAAAGATGGCCGACTGAAGCTTTCTTT	CASSERWPTEAFF
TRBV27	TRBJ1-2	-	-	TGTGCCAGCAGTTTGACCGGGACGGCAAACTATGGCTACACCTTC	CASSLTGTANYGYTF
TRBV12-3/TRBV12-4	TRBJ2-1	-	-	TGTGCCAGCAGACGAACCCGAGGGAACAATGAGCAGTTCTTC	CASRRTRGNNEQFF
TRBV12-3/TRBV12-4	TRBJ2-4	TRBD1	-	TGTGCCAGCAGTCTCAGGGGGGACAGGGCGAACATTCAGTACTTC	CASSLRGDRANIQYF
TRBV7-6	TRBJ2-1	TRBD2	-	TGTGCCAGCAGCTCCTTAGCGGGAGGGCAGAACAATGAGCAGTTCTTC	CASSSLAGGQNNEQFF
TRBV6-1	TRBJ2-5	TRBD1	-	TGTGCCAGCAGTGAAGCAAGTAACGGACAGGGGAGGGGCGAGACCCAGTACTTC	CASSEASNGQGRGETQYF
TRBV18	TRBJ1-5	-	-	TGTGCCAGCTCACAGGGGGATCAGCCCCAGCATTTT	CASSQGDQPQHF
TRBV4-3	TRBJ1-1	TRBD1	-	TGCGCCAGCAGCCAAGAGGGCAGGGGGGCTCAAACTGAAGCTTTCTTT	CASSQEGRGAQTEAFF
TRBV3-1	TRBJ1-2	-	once	TGTGCCAGCAGCCAAAATTCAGGGGCCAACTATGGCTACACCTTC	CASSQNSGANYGYTF
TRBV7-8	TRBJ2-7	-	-	TGTGCCAGCAGCTTAACTGGGGCCTTTCGCGAGCAGTACTTC	CASSLTGAFREQYF
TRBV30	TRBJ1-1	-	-	TGTGCCTGGACCCGGGGCTCGGACACTGAAGCTTTCTTT	CAWTRGSDTEAFF
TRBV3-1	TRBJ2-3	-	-	TGTGCCAGCAGCCAAGTTGGGCTAGCGACAGATACGCAGTATTTT	CASSQVGLATDTQYF
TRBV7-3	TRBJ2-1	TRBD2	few	TGTGCCAGCTCTAGAGGGGGTAGCGGGAGAAACAACAATGAGCAGTTCTTC	CASSRGGSGRNNNEQFF
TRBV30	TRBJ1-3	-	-	TGTGCCTGGAGCCATTTTTCTGGCTCTGGAAACACCATATATTTT	CAWSHFSGSGNTIYF
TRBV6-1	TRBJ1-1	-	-	TGTGCCAGCAGTGAAGGTCAGGGGCGAGGTGAAGCTTTCTTT	CASSEGQGRGEAFF
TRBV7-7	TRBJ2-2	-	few	TGTGCTAGCAGCTTAGGGACTGCGAACACCGGGGAGCTGTTTTTT	CASSLGTANTGELFF
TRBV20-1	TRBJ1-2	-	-	TGCAGTGCTTATGACAGCGCTAACTATGGCTACACCTTC	CSAYDSANYGYTF
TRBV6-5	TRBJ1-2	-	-	TGTGCCAGCAGTTATCTCGACACGAACTATGGCTACACCTTC	CASSYLDTNYGYTF
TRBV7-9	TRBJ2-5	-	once	TGTGCCAGCAGCCTTGGCCGGGTTCTTCGAGCAGGACAAGAGACCCAGTACTTC	CASSLGRVLRAGQETQYF
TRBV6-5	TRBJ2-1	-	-	TGTGCCAGCAGTTACGCCCTGGAGGTGAATGAGCAGTTCTTC	CASSYALEVNEQFF
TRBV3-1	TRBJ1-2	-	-	TGTGCCAGCAGCCAAGCAGGGCGACGGGCACTCCTCTCCTATGGCTACACCTTC	CASSQAGRRALLSYGYTF
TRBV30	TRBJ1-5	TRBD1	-	TGTGCCTGGGGGACAGGGAAAAGTCAGCCCCAGCATTTT	CAWGTGKSQPQHF
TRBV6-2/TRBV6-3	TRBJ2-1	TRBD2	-	TGTGCCAGCAGCCTTCTAGCGGGCTCCTACAATGAGCAGTTCTTC	CASSLLAGSYNEQFF
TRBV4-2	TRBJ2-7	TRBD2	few	TGTGCCAGCAGCAATGTGGCTAGCGGGAGGTACGAGCAGTACTTC	CASSNVASGRYEQYF
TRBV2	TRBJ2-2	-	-	TGTGCCAGCCGGCTATTGAACATCGGGGAGCTGTTTTTT	CASRLLNIGELFF
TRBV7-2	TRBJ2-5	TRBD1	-	TGTGCCAGCAGCTTAGGACAGGGGAAGGAGACCCAGTACTTC	CASSLGQGKETQYF
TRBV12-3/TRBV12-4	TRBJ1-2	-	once	TGTGCCAGCAGTTTGGGCGCAGGGTACTATGGCTACACCTTC	CASSLGAGYYGYTF
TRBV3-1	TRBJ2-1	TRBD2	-	TGTGCCAGCAGCCGGACTAGCGGGAGAGGTAATGAGCAGTTCTTC	CASSRTSGRGNEQFF
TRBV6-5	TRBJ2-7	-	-	TGTGCCAGCACCTCGGGTGAGGAGCAGTACTTC	CASTSGEEQYF